A single T cell receptor beta chain is shown here with its context. Its antigen remains unidentified. PCR amplification relied on 60 Vbeta primers (plus 13 Jbeta primers). Clones were sequenced by immunoSEQ multiplex PCR, and TCRdb holds only the in-frame ones, with some missing. The table lists around 130,000 clones, around 75% of them singletons. The CDR3 is 15 amino acids. The germline gives CDR1 MDHEN, CDR2 SYDVKM. V was shortened by 1 base and J by 0 bases, with 10 bases between the two germline ends. This sample is drawn from a study of cytomegalovirus exposure and HLA in healthy donors. Whole-study findings and limits: For presence/absence analyses, sequencing depth was assumed to be roughly uniform across donors. For TCR beta chains, V- and J-gene trimming was later linked to a missense DCLRE1C variant.

The rearrangement joins TRBV28 to TRBJ2-7; D is perhaps TRBD2 (5 bases). The sample comprised PBMCs. This receptor was taken from a man aged 25-45 years in good health and CMV-seronegative. The DNA for the CDR3 is TGTGCCAGCAGTTTATTCCGGGGAAGCTCCTACGAGCAGTACTTC. Translating gives CASSLFRGSSYEQYF.